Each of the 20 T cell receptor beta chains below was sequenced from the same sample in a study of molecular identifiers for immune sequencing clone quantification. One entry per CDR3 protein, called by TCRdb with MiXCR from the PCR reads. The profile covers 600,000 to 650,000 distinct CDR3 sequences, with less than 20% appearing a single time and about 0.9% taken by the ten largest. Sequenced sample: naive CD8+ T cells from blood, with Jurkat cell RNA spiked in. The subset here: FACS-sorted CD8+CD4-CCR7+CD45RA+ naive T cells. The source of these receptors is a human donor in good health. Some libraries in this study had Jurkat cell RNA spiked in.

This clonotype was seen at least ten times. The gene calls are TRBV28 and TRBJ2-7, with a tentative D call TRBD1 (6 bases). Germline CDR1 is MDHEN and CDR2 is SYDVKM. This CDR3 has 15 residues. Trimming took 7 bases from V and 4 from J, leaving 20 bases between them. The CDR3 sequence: CASIHWGLRGYEQYF. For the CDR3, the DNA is TGTGCCAGCATACACTGGGGCCTAAGGGGGTACGAGCAGTACTTC.

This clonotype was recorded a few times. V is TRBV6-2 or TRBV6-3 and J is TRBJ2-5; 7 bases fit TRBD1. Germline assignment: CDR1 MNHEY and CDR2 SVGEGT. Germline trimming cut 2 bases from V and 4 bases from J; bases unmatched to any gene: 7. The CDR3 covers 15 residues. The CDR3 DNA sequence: TGTGCCAGCAGTTACCATCGGGACAGCCTAGAGACCCAGTACTTC. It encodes CASSYHRDSLETQYF.

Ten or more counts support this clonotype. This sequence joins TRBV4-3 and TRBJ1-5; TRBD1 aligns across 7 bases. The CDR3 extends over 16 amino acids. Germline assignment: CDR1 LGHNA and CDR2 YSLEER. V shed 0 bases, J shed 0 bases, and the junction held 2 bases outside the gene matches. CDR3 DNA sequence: TGCGCCAGCAGCCAAGACTACAGGGGTAGCAATCAGCCCCAGCATTTT. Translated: CASSQDYRGSNQPQHF.

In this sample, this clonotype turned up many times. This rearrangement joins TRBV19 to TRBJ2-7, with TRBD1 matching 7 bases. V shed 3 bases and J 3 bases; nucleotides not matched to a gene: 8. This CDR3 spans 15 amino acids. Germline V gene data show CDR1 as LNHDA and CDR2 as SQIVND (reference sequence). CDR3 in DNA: TGTGCCAGTAGTATTGGCACAGGGGTTCGCTACGAGCAGTACTTC. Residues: CASSIGTGVRYEQYF.

The CDR3 protein is CSARDPLSTSGINEQYF. CDR3 sequence (DNA): TGCAGTGCTAGAGATCCCCTCTCGACTAGCGGGATCAACGAGCAGTACTTC. The chain is built from TRBV20-1 and TRBJ2-7; 11 bases map to TRBD2. Trimming removed 0 bases from V and 5 bases from J; junction bases left unmatched: 12. The CDR3 is 17 residues long. The V gene's germline CDR1 is DFQATT and CDR2 SNEGSKA (reference sequence).

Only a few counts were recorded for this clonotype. In DNA, the CDR3 is TGTGCCAGCAGTGAAGACGGGGGGGCTTACAATGAGCAGTTCTTC. Its translation: CASSEDGGAYNEQFF. This chain joins TRBV6-1 and TRBJ2-1, with 8 positions matching TRBD2. The CDR3 covers 15 residues. Trimming took 1 base from V and 4 from J; bases not matched to a gene: 3. Per germline, CDR1 MNHNS and CDR2 SASEGT.

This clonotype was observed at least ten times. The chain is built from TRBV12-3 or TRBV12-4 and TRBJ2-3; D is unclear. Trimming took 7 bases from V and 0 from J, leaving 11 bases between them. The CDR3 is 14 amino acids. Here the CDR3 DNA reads TGTGCCAGCAAAACCGACCTTAGCACAGATACGCAGTATTTT. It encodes CASKTDLSTDTQYF.

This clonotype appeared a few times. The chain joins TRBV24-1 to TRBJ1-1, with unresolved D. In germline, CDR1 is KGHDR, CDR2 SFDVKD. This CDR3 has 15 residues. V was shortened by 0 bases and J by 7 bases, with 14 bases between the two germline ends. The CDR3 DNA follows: TGTGCCACCAGTGATTTGCCAATTCTTGGGTTTGAAGCTTTCTTT. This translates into CATSDLPILGFEAFF.

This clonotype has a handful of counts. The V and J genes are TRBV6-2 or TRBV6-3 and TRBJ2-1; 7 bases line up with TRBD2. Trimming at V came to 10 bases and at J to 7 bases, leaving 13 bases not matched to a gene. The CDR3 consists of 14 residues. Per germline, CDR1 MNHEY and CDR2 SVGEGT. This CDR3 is CATRPGTTVNEQFF. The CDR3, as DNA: TGTGCCACTCGACCCGGGACTACGGTGAATGAGCAGTTCTTC.

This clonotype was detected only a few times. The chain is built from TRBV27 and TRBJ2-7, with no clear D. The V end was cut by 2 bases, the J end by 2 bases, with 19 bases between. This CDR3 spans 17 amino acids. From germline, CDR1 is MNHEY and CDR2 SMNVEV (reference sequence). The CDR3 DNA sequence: TGTGCCAGCAGTTTAAAACTCGGCAGTCCGCACCCCTACGAGCAGTACTTC. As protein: CASSLKLGSPHPYEQYF.

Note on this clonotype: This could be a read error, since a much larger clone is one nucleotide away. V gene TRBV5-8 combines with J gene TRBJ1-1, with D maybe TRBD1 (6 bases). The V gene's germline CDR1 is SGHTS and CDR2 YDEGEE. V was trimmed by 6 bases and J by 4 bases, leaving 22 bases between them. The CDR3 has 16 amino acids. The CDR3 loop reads CASNWLTTTGFTEAFF. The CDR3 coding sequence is TGTGCCAGCAACTGGCTGACAACAACAGGGTTCACTGAAGCTTTCTTT.

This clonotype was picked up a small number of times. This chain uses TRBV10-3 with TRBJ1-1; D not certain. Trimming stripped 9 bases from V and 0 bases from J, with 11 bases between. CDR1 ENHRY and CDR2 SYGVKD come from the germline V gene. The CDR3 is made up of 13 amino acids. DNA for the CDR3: TGTGCCATAGAGGACCCTATGAACACTGAAGCTTTCTTT. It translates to CAIEDPMNTEAFF.

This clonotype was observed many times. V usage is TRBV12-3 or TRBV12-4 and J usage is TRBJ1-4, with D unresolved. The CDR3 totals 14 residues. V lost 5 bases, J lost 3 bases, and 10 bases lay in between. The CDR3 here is CASSNPAANEKLFF. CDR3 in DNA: TGTGCCAGCAGTAACCCCGCGGCTAATGAAAAACTGTTTTTT.

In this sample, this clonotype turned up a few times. CDR3 in amino acids: CASSNTGLGEQYF. The CDR3, as DNA: TGTGCCAGCAGTAACACAGGGTTAGGCGAGCAGTACTTC. The gene calls are TRBV12-3 or TRBV12-4 and TRBJ2-7; possibly TRBD1 for D (6 bases). The CDR3 totals 13 residues. Between the trimmed V and J ends, which lost 5 bases and 6 bases, there was a span of 14 bases.

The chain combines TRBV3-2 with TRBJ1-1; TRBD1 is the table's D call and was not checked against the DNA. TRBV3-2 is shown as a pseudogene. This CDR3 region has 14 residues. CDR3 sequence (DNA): TGTGCCAGCAGCCCAAGGACAGGGATCACTGAAGCTTTCTTT. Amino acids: CASSPRTGITEAFF.

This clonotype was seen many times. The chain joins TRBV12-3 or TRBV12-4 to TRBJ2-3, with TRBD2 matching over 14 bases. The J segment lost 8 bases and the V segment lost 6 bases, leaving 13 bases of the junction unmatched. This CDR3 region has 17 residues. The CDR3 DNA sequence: TGTGCCAGCAGAAAAAGCGGGACTAGCGGGGGTGCGGCTACGCAGTATTTT. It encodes CASRKSGTSGGAATQYF.

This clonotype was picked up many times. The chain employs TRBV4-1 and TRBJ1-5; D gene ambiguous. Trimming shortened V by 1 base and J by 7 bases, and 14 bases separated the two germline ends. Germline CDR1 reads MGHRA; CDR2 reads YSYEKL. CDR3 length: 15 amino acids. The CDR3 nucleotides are TGCGCCAGCAGCCAAGGTGCGGGGATGGTCCAGCCCCAGCATTTT. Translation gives CASSQGAGMVQPQHF.

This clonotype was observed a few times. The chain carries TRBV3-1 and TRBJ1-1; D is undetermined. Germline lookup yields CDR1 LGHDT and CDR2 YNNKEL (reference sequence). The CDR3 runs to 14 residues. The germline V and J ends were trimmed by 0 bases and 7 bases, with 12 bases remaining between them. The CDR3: CASSQDFGSVEAFF. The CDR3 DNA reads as TGTGCCAGCAGCCAAGATTTTGGGTCAGTTGAAGCTTTCTTT.

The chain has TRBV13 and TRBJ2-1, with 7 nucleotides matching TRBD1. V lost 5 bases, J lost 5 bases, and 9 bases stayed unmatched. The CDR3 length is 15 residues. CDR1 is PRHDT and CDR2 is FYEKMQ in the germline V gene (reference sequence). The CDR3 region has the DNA TGTGCCAGCAGCCAAGCTGGACAGGACAACAATGAGCAGTTCTTC. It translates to CASSQAGQDNNEQFF.

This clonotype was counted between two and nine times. Written as DNA, the CDR3 is TGTGCCAGCAGCTCCCCCACTAGCGGGAAATCCTACGAGCAGTACTTC. This translates into CASSSPTSGKSYEQYF. This chain uses TRBV7-9 with TRBJ2-7, with 10 bases matching TRBD2. The V gene end was trimmed by 4 bases and the J gene end by 1 base; junction bases not matched to a gene: 7. CDR1 SEHNR and CDR2 FQNEAQ come from the germline V gene (reference sequence). CDR3 size: 16 residues.